This T cell receptor (beta chain) was retrieved from a study of early T cells in non-severe SARS-CoV-2 infection. At the level of the study: The study sequenced bulk RNA from unsorted whole blood, with chains unpaired. Findings and limits, study-wide: Missing private and CD4 specificities, VDJdb matching favored anti-spike CD8 responses.

The table lists this clonotype with many counts. Its specificity is unknown. This CDR3 has 18 amino acids. Germline CDR1 reads DFQATT; CDR2 reads SNEGSKA (reference sequence). J was trimmed by 2 bases and V by 0 bases; bases with no gene match: 8. Unique molecular identifiers were attached to individual cDNA molecules. TCRdb re-analysed the 5' RACE reads in MiXCR, keeping a single row per CDR3 protein. Among around 98,000 distinct CDR3 sequences, approximately 11% were seen once, and the ten largest hold around 4.7%. This sequence originates from an adult who was a healthcare worker with PCR-confirmed SARS-CoV-2 infection or an uninfected control (not recorded which). The rearrangement uses TRBV20-1 and TRBJ2-7; TRBD2 agrees at 15 bases. Sequenced: whole blood. The CDR3 sequence: CSARDFGLAGGPTYEQYF. CDR3 nucleotide sequence: TGCAGTGCTAGAGATTTTGGACTAGCGGGAGGGCCCACCTACGAGCAGTACTTC.